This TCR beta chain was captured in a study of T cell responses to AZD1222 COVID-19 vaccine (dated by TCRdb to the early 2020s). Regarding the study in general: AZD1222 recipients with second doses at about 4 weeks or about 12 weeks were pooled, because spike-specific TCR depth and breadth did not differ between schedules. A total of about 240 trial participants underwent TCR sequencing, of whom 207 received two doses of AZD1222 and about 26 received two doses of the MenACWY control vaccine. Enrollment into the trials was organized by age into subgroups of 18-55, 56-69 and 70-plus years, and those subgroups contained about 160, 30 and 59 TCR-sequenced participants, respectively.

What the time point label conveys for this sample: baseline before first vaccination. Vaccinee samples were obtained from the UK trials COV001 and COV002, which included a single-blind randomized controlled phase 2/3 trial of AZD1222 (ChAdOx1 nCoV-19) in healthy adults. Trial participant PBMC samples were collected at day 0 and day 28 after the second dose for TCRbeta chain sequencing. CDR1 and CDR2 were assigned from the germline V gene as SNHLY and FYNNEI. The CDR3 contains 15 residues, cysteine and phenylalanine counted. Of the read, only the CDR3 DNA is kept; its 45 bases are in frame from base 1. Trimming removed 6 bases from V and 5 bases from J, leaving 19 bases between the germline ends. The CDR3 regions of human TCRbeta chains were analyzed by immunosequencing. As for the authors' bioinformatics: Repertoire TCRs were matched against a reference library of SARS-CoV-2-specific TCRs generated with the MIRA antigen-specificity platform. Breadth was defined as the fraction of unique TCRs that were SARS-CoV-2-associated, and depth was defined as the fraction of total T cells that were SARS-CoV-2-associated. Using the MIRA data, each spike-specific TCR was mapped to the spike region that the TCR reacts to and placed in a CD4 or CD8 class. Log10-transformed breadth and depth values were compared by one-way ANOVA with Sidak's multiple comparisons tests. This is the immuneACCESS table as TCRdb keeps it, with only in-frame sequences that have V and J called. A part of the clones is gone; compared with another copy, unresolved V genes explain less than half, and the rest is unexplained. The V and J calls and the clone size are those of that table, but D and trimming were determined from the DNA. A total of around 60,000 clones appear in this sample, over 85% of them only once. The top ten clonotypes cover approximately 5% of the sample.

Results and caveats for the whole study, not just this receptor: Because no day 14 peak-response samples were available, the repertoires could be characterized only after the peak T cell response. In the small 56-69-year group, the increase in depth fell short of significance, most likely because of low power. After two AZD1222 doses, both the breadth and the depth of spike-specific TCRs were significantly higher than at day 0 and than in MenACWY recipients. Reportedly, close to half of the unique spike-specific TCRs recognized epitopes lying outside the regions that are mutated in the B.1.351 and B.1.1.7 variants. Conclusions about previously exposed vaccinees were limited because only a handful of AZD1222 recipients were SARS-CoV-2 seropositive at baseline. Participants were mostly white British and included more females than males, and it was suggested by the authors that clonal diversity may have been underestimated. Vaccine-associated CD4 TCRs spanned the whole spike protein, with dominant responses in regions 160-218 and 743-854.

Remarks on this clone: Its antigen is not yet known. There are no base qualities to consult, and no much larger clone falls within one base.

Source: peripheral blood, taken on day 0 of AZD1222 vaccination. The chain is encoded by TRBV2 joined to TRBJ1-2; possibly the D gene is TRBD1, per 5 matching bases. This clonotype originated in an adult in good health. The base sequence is TGTGCCAGCAGAGGGACGGTCCCCCCGCGGTATGGCTACACCTTC. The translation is CASRGTVPPRYGYTF.